One T cell receptor beta chain is described in this entry. Its antigen is still unknown. Trimming pared 5 bases from V and 7 bases from J, leaving 17 bases between. Germline CDR1 is SEHNR and CDR2 is FQNEAQ (reference sequence). This CDR3 comprises 15 residues. 5'RACE, which relied on constant-segment primers, yielded TCR alpha and TCR beta cDNA libraries carrying sample barcodes and UMIs. TCRdb re-called the 5' RACE reads with MiXCR, one entry per CDR3 protein. The table has 390,000 or so distinct CDR3 sequences, roughly 15% seen once. This sample stems from a study of T-cell memory formation after mild COVID-19. Study outcomes and limitations: Clonal second-wave expansions that peaked on day 37 had unconfirmed SARS-CoV-2 specificity. Pre-infection memory held some responding clones, suggesting pre-existing cross-reactive T cells responded.

This TCR was recovered from a man younger than 35 who had mild COVID-19 (a few samples of this study predate the infection). Cell type and time point are not known. The rearrangement links TRBV7-9 to TRBJ1-4, with D maybe TRBD1 (6 bases). Sequenced input: PBMCs or a T cell subset sorted from them (not recorded which). The CDR3 region has the DNA TGTGCCAGCAGCCCGAGGGGGGTGCTTGGTGAAAAACTGTTTTTT. It is translated as CASSPRGVLGEKLFF.